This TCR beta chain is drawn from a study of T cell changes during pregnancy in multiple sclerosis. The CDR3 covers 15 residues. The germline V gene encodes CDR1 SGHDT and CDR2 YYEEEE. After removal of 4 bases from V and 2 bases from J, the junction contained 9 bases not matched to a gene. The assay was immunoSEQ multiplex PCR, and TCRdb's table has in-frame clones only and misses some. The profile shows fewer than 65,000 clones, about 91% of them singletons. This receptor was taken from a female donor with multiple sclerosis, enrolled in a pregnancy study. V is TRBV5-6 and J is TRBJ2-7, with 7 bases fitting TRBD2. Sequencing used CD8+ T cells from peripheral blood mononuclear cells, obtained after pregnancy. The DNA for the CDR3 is TGTGCCAGCAGCGCAAGAGGGGAGGGTCCCTACGAGCAGTACTTC. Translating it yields CASSARGEGPYEQYF.